One and the same sample provided the 10 T cell receptor beta chains below, sequenced in a study of blood T cell repertoires in COVID-19 (dated by TCRdb to about 2020). Libraries were built with the immunoSEQ multiplex PCR assay. TCRdb retrieved this table from immuneACCESS and kept in-frame rearrangements only. Not all clones are present; in checked studies, unresolved V genes account for under half, and no reason is known for the remainder. The sample table shows 270,000 or so clones, and about four fifths are seen once. Roughly 3% of the sample goes to the ten largest clones. The sample comprised peripheral blood. The receptors here all came from a woman aged 18-30 years with acute or convalescent COVID-19.

J is TRBJ2-1 and V is TRBV3-1 (or the pseudogene TRBV3-2), with 11 bases lining up with TRBD1. CDR3 length: 14 residues. The germline V gene encodes CDR1 LGHDT and CDR2 YNNKEL (reference sequence). V lost 6 bases and J lost 9; bases outside the gene matches: 7. The CDR3 sequence: CASSLGTGGGEQFF. CDR3 nucleotides: TGTGCCAGCAGTCTGGGGACAGGGGGAGGTGAGCAGTTCTTC.

The CDR3 reads CASSQSDRGTYGYTF. As DNA, the CDR3 is TGTGCCAGCAGCCAGTCTGACAGGGGTACCTATGGCTACACCTTC. The chain recombines TRBV3-1 (or the pseudogene TRBV3-2) with TRBJ1-2; 8 bases fit TRBD1. J was trimmed by 4 bases and V by 3 bases; bases with no gene match: 7. Germline lookup yields CDR1 LGHDT and CDR2 YNNKEL (reference sequence). The CDR3 runs to 15 residues.

The J gene is TRBJ2-1, the V gene TRBV28, with 13 bases aligning to TRBD2. V gave up 4 bases and J gave up 5 bases; unmatched junction bases: 26. The length of the CDR3 is 23 residues. Germline V gene sequence: CDR1 MDHEN, CDR2 SYDVKM. CDR3 coding DNA: TGTGCCAGCAGTTCCCCCCGCCTTGGGGGGGGGACTAGCGGGACCATGACCCACAATGAGCAGTTCTTC. Amino acid sequence: CASSSPRLGGGTSGTMTHNEQFF.

The sample holds a few counts of this clone. The chain is built from TRBV27 and TRBJ1-5; weak D call: TRBD1 (5 bases). CDR1 MNHEY and CDR2 SMNVEV come from the germline V gene (reference sequence). Trimming left V 2 bases short and J 9 bases short, with 20 bases between. This CDR3 has 16 amino acids. CDR3 residues: CASSLVSSGRGTPQHF. DNA for the CDR3: TGTGCCAGCAGTTTAGTGTCGTCGGGGCGGGGGACGCCCCAGCATTTT.

The chain links TRBV3-1 (or the pseudogene TRBV3-2) to TRBJ2-1; 7 nucleotides match TRBD2. V lost 5 bases, J lost 4 bases, and 8 bases stayed unmatched. The CDR3 is made up of 15 amino acids. CDR1 and CDR2 (germline): LGHDT, YNNKEL (reference sequence). The CDR3 nucleotides are TGTGCCAGCAGCTTGGGGGGGGAGGGATACAATGAGCAGTTCTTC. Translating it yields CASSLGGEGYNEQFF.

The rearrangement links TRBV5-1 to TRBJ1-2, with a tentative D call TRBD1 (5 bases). The CDR3 is 13 amino acids. Trimming removed 2 bases at V and 7 bases at J, with 12 bases between. CDR1 is SGHRS and CDR2 is YFSETQ in the germline V gene. CDR3 amino acids: CASSFGARSGYTF. The CDR3 nucleotides read TGCGCCAGCAGCTTTGGGGCCCGTAGTGGCTACACCTTC.

The rearrangement joins TRBV5-1 to TRBJ1-3, with 8 bases matching TRBD1. V lost 4 bases, J lost 0 bases, and 0 bases stayed unmatched. CDR1 SGHRS and CDR2 YFSETQ come from the germline V gene. The CDR3 loop spans 14 amino acids. The CDR3 sequence is CASSDRGSGNTIYF. The CDR3 DNA reads as TGCGCCAGCAGCGACAGGGGCTCTGGAAACACCATATATTTT.

The rearrangement links TRBV5-1 to TRBJ2-3; 8 bases agree with TRBD2. The CDR3 extends over 16 amino acids. CDR1 SGHRS and CDR2 YFSETQ come from the germline V gene. Trimming cost V 5 bases and J 4 bases; bases outside gene matches: 12. CDR3 DNA: TGCGCCAGCAGGGCCTTTAGCGGGGAAGACTCAGATACGCAGTATTTT. It yields the protein CASRAFSGEDSDTQYF.

This chain uses TRBV21-1 with TRBJ1-5; the table's D call of TRBD1 was not tested on the DNA. TRBV21-1 is reported as a pseudogene. The CDR3 covers 16 residues. This CDR3 reads CASTQNLGASNQPQHF. The CDR3, as DNA: TGTGCCAGCACCCAGAATCTGGGGGCAAGCAATCAGCCCCAGCATTTT.

This clone was picked up a small number of times. V and J are TRBV3-1 (or the pseudogene TRBV3-2) and TRBJ2-5; 14 nucleotides match TRBD2. Unmatched junction bases numbered 8, after V lost 3 bases and J lost 5 bases. Per the germline V gene, CDR1 is LGHDT and CDR2 is YNNKEL (reference sequence). The CDR3 runs to 17 residues. CDR3 coding DNA: TGTGCCAGCAGCCAGCCGACTAGCGGGAGGGAATTTGAGACCCAGTACTTC. It translates to CASSQPTSGREFETQYF.